This entry describes one T cell receptor beta chain. Antigen specificity is unknown. Produced via immunoSEQ multiplex PCR; TCRdb's table is partial and in-frame only. The data contain about 110,000 clones, roughly 89% of them singletons. The data stem from a study of T cell responses to AZD1222 COVID-19 vaccine. Whole-study findings and limits: Dominant at 160-218 and 743-854, vaccine-associated CD4 TCRs also spanned spike. Donors, mostly white British, included more females; clonal diversity was possibly underestimated.

The length of the CDR3 is 17 residues. V trimming: 1 base; J trimming: 1 base; junction bases outside the gene matches: 4. Germline V lookup: CDR1 LNHNV, CDR2 YYDKDF (reference sequence). This specimen was peripheral blood, taken 28 days after the second AZD1222 dose. The clonotype was recovered from an adult who received the AZD1222 COVID-19 vaccine. The chain joins TRBV15 to TRBJ2-6, with 7 positions matching TRBD1. Here the CDR3 reads CATSRATGVSGANVLTF. The CDR3 DNA is TGTGCCACCAGCAGAGCTACAGGGGTGTCTGGGGCCAACGTCCTGACTTTC.